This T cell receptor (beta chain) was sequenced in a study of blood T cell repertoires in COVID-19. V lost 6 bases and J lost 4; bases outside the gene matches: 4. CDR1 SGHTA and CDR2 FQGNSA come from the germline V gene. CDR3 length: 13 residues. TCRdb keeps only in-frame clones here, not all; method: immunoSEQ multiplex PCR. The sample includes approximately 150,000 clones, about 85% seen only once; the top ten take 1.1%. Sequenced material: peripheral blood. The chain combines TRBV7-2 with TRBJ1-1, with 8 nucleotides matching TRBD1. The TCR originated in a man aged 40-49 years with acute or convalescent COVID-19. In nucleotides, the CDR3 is TGTGCCAGCAGTCGTGGACAGGGCACTGAAGCTTTCTTT. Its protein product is CASSRGQGTEAFF.